The sequence of this T cell receptor beta chain was determined in a study of blood T cell repertoires in COVID-19. In the study overall: COVID-19 samples collected from the United States, Italy and Spain covered acute and convalescent phases. The analysed material was cDNA or gDNA that came from T cells, B-cell-depleted T cells, or PBMCs.

The V and J ends lost 3 bases and 6 bases respectively, with 29 bases between them. This CDR3 comprises 19 residues. Germline values: CDR1 KGHSH, CDR2 LQKENI. How the authors handled the data: The assay estimated nucleated cells by amplifying reference gene primers. Libraries were prepared by immunoSEQ multiplex PCR; TCRdb keeps only in-frame clonotypes and omits some of them. V and J calls plus clone size are reproduced from that table; the DNA served to infer D and trimming. The table records approximately 80,000 clones, 70% to 85% of them present only once. This clone has more than one count but fewer than ten.

This sequence joins TRBV18 and TRBJ1-2, with no clear D. Sequenced input: peripheral blood. This sequence originates from a middle-aged man with active or convalescent COVID-19. CDR3 protein: CASSPRPVQARVLVDGYTF. DNA of the CDR3: TGTGCCAGCTCACCCCGGCCGGTGCAGGCGAGGGTCCTAGTGGATGGCTACACCTTC.